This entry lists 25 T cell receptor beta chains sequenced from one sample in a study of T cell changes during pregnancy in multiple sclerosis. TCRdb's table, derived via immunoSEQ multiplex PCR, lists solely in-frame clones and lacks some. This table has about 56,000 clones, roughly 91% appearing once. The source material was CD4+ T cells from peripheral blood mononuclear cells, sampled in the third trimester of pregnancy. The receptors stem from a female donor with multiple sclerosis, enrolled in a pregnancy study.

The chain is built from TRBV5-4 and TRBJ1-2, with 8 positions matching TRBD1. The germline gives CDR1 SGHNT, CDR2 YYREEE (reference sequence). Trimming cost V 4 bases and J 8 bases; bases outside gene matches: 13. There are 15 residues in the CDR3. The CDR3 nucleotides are TGTGCCAGCAGCCAACCAGGGGGCGTCTTAGAAGGCTACACCTTC. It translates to CASSQPGGVLEGYTF.

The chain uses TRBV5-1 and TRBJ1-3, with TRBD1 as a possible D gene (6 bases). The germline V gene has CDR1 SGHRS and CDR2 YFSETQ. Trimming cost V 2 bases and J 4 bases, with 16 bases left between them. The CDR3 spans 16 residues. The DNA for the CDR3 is TGCGCCAGCAGCTTAAGACAGGACCCGAAGGGAAACACCATATATTTT. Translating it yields CASSLRQDPKGNTIYF.

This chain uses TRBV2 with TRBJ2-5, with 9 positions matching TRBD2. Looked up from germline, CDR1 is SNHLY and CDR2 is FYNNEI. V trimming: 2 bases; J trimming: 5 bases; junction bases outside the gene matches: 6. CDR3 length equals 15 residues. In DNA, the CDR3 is TGTGCCAGCAGTGAAATTGGGACTAGCCGGGAGACCCAGTACTTC. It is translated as CASSEIGTSRETQYF.

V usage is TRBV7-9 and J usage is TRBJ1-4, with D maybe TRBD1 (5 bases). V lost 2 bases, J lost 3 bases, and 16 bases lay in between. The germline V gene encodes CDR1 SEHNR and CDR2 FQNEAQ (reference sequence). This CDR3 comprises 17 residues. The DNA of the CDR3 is TGTGCCAGCAGCTTAAGGGGAGGGGTCGACGCTAATGAAAAACTGTTTTTT. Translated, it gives CASSLRGGVDANEKLFF.

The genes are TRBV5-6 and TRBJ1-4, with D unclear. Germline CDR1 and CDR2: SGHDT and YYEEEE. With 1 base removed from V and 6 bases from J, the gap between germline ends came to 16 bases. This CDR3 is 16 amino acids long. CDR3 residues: CASSLLKGGLHEKLFF. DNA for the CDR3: TGTGCCAGCAGCTTGCTGAAAGGAGGCCTACATGAAAAACTGTTTTTT.

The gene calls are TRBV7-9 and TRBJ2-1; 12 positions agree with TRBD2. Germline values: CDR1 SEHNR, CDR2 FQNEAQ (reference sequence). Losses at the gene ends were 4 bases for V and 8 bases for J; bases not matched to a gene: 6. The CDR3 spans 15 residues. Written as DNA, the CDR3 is TGTGCCAGCAGCTCCCTAGCGGGGGGGAGGGATGAGCAGTTCTTC. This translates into CASSSLAGGRDEQFF.

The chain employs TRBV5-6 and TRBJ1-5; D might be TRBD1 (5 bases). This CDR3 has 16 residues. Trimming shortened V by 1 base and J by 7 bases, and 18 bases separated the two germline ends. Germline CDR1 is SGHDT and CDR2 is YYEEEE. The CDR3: CASSLNAVTAEQPQHF. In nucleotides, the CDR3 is TGTGCCAGCAGCTTGAATGCTGTGACAGCTGAACAGCCCCAGCATTTT.

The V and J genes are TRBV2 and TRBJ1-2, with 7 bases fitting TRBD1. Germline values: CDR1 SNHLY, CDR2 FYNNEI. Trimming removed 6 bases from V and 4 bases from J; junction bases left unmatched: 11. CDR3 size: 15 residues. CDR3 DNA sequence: TGTGCCAGCAGGAGTACAGGGGTTGTTGGCTATGGCTACACCTTC. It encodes CASRSTGVVGYGYTF.

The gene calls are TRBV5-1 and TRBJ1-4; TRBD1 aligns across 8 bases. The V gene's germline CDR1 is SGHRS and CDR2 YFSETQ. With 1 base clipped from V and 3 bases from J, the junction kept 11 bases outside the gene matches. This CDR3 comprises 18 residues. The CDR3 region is CASSLTGGGLEANEKLFF. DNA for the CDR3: TGCGCCAGCAGCTTGACAGGGGGAGGCCTTGAGGCTAATGAAAAACTGTTTTTT.

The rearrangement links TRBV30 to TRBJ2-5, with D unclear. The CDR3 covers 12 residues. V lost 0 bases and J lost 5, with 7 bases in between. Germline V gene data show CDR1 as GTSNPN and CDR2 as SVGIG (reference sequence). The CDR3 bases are TGTGCCTGGAGTGTAGGAGCGGAGACCCAGTACTTC. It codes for CAWSVGAETQYF.

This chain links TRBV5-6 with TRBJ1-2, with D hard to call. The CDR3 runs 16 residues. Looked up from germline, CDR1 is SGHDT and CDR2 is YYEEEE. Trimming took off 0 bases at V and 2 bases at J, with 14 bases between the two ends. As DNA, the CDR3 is TGTGCCAGCAGCTTGGCCGGGATTGGGGAAAACTATGGCTACACCTTC. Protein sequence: CASSLAGIGENYGYTF.

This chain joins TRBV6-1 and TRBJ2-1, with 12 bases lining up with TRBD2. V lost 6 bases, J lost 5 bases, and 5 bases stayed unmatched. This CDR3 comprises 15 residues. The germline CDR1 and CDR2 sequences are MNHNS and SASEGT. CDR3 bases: TGTGCCAGCAGCCGGACTAGCGGGGTTAACAATGAGCAGTTCTTC. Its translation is CASSRTSGVNNEQFF.

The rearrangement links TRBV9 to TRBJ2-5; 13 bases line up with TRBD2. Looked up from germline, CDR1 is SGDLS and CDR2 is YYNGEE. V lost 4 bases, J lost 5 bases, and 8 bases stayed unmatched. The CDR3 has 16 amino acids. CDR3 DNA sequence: TGTGCCAGCAGCCCGTCGACTAGCGGGGGGCTCGAGACCCAGTACTTC. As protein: CASSPSTSGGLETQYF.

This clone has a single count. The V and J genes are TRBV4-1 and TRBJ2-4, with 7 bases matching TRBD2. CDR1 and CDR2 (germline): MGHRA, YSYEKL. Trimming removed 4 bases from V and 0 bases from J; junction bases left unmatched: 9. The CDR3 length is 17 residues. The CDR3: CASSRPGAGLAKNIQYF. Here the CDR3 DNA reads TGCGCCAGCAGCCGCCCGGGAGCGGGGCTAGCCAAAAACATTCAGTACTTC.

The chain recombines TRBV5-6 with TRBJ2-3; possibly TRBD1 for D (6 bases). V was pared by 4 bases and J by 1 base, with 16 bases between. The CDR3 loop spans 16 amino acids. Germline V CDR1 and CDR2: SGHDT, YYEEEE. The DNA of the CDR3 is TGTGCCAGCAGCAGACTACAGGGTCTAGGCACAGATACGCAGTATTTT. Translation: CASSRLQGLGTDTQYF.

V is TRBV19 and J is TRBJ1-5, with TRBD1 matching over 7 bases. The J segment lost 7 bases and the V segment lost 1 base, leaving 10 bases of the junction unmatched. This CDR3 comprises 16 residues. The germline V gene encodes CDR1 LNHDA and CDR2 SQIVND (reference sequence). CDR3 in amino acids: CASSIVEGAGGQPQHF. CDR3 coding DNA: TGTGCCAGTAGTATAGTTGAGGGGGCGGGCGGACAGCCCCAGCATTTT. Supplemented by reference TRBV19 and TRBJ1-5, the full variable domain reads DGGITQSPKYLFRKEGQNVTLSCEQNLNHDAMYWYRQDPGQGLRLIYYSQIVNDFQKGDIAEGYSVSREKKESFPLTVTSAQKNPTAFYLCASSIVEGAGGQPQHFGDGTRLSIL.

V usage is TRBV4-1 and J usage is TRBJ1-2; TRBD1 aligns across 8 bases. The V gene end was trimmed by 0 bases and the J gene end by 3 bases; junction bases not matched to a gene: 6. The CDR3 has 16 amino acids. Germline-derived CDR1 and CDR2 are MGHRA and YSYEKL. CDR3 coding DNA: TGCGCCAGCAGCCAAGAAACCCAGGGGGCGTACTATGGCTACACCTTC. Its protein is CASSQETQGAYYGYTF.

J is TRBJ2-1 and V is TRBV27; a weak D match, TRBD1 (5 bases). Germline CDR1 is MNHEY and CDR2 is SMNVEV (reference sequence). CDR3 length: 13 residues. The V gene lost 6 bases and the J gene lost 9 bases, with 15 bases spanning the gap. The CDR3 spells CASSHKAQGEQFF. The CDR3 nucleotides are TGTGCCAGCAGCCACAAGGCGCAGGGTGAGCAGTTCTTC.

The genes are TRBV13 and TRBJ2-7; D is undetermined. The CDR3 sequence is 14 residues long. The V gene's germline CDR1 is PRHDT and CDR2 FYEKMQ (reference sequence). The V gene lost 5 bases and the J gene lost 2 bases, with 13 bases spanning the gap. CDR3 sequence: CASSVRNLPYEQYF. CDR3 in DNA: TGTGCCAGCAGCGTGAGAAATTTGCCCTACGAGCAGTACTTC.

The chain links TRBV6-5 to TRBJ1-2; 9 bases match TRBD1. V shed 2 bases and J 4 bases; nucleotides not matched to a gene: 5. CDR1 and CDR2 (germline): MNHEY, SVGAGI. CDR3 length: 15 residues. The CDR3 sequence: CASSYAGTGTYGYTF. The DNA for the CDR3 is TGTGCCAGCAGTTACGCCGGGACAGGGACCTATGGCTACACCTTC.

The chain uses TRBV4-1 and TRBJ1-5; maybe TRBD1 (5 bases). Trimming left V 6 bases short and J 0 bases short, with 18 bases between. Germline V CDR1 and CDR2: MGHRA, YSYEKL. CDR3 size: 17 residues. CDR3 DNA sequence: TGCGCCAGCAGGGAGGGCAGGGAACCATATAGCAATCAGCCCCAGCATTTT. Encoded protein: CASREGREPYSNQPQHF.

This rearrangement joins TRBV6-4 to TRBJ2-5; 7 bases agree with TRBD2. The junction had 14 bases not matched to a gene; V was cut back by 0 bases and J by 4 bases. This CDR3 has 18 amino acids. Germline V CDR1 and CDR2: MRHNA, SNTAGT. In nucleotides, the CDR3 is TGTGCCAGCAGTGACTCGATAGGTTCGGTCAAGCGGGGAGAGACCCAGTACTTC. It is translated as CASSDSIGSVKRGETQYF.

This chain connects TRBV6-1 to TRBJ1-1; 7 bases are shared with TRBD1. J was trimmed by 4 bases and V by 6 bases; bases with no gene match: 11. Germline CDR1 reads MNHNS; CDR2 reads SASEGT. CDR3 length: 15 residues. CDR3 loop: CASSPIRQGITEAFF. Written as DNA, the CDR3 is TGTGCCAGCAGCCCCATCCGACAGGGCATCACTGAAGCTTTCTTT.

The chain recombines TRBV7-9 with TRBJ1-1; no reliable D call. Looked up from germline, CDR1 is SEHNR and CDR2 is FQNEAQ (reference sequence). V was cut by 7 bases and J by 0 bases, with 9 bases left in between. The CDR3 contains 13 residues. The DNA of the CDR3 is TGTGCCAGCACATTCACAGTGAACACTGAAGCTTTCTTT. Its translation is CASTFTVNTEAFF.

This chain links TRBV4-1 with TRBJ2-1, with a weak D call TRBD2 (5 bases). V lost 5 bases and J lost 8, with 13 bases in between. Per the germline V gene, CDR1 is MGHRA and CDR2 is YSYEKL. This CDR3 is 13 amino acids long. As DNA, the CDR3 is TGCGCCAGCAGCGCCTCGGGGTGGGATGAGCAGTTCTTC. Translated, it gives CASSASGWDEQFF.